Listed below are T cell receptor beta chains from one sample, sequenced in a study of control samples from healthy donors and cancer patients. The protocol was immunoSEQ multiplex PCR, while the TCRdb copy is restricted to in-frame clones and leaves out a portion. The table shows some 140,000 clones, with roughly 91% occurring only once. Sequencing used PBMCs. The origin of the receptors is a man in his fifties or sixties with head and neck cancer. The CDR3 runs from the conserved cysteine through the conserved F or W. Each record gives: D gene, V gene, clone size, J gene, CDR3 DNA, CDR3 protein. D genes are given only for firm matches. Only part of the rows carry a size: once, few, many, or a class if the clone is expanded.

TRBD2	TRBV7-2	NA	TRBJ2-5	TGTGCCAGCAGCTTAGCAAAGACTAGCGGGAGGGAAGAGACCCAGTACTTC	CASSLAKTSGREETQYF
NA	TRBV6-5	few	TRBJ1-2	TGTGCCAGCAGTTACGGCAGGCAGACTAACTATGGCTACACCTTC	CASSYGRQTNYGYTF
NA	TRBV5-5	NA	TRBJ1-5	TGTGCCAGCAGCAGCGGGACGGTCGAGGGGGCCCAGCATTTT	CASSSGTVEGAQHF
NA	TRBV27	NA	TRBJ2-1	TGTGCCAGCAGTTTAAACAGTTACAATGAGCAGTTCTTC	CASSLNSYNEQFF
NA	TRBV28	NA	TRBJ1-5	TGTGCCAGCAGTTATCCCGAGAGGGTAAATCAGCCCCAGCATTTT	CASSYPERVNQPQHF
NA	TRBV15	NA	TRBJ2-3	TGTGCCACCAGCAGAGTTGTCCCCACAGATACGCAGTATTTT	CATSRVVPTDTQYF
NA	TRBV15	NA	TRBJ2-3	TGTGCCACCCGACCCGGGGGTCCCACCGATACGCAGTATTTT	CATRPGGPTDTQYF
TRBD1	TRBV6-2/TRBV6-3	NA	TRBJ2-1	TGTGCCAGCAGTTCTGTACAGGGGGTCTACAATGAGCAGTTCTTC	CASSSVQGVYNEQFF
TRBD2	TRBV7-3	NA	TRBJ2-1	TGTGCCAGCAGCCGTGACAGTGCTAGCGGGGGACAAGAGCAGTTCTTC	CASSRDSASGGQEQFF
TRBD1	TRBV24-1	few	TRBJ2-3	TGTGCCACCAGTGATTCTAGACAGGGGACAGATACGCAGTATTTT	CATSDSRQGTDTQYF
NA	TRBV29-1	once	TRBJ1-2	TGCAGCGTTGCTTCTGGTGGCTACACCTTC	CSVASGGYTF
TRBD2	TRBV6-5	NA	TRBJ2-7	TGTGCCAGCAGTTACTCCGGGACTAACGAGCAGTACTTC	CASSYSGTNEQYF
NA	TRBV5-4	NA	TRBJ1-2	TGTGCCAGCAGCTTGGAGGACAGAAACTATGGCTACACCTTC	CASSLEDRNYGYTF
TRBD1	TRBV27	NA	TRBJ2-3	TGTGCCAGCAGTTCCTGGGACAGGAGCACAGATACGCAGTATTTT	CASSSWDRSTDTQYF
NA	TRBV18	NA	TRBJ2-1	TGTGCCAGCTCACCAGGAGGGGGAGGTCTCTCCTACAATGAGCAGTTCTTC	CASSPGGGGLSYNEQFF
NA	TRBV10-3	NA	TRBJ1-1	TGTGCCATCACGAATCGGGGGAGTACTGAAGCTTTCTTT	CAITNRGSTEAFF
TRBD1	TRBV6-1	NA	TRBJ2-2	TGTGCCAGCAGTGACGGGGACAGACCCACCGGGGAGCTGTTTTTT	CASSDGDRPTGELFF
NA	TRBV13	NA	TRBJ1-3	TGTGCCAGCGGCTATTTCGGAAACACCATATATTTT	CASGYFGNTIYF
NA	TRBV30	NA	TRBJ1-5	TGTGCCTGGAGTTCTGGGGGGAGCAATCAGCCCCAGCATTTT	CAWSSGGSNQPQHF
NA	TRBV20-1	NA	TRBJ1-2	TGCAGTGCTGCAGGGGGCTACACCTTC	CSAAGGYTF
TRBD2	TRBV11-2	NA	TRBJ2-7	TGTGCCAGCAGGGGAATAGCGGGAGGCGAATCCTACGAGCAGTACTTC	CASRGIAGGESYEQYF
NA	TRBV6-5	NA	TRBJ1-1	TGTGCCAGCGGCTCCCCGAAGGCTTTCTTT	CASGSPKAFF
TRBD2	TRBV7-9	NA	TRBJ2-1	TGTGCCAGCAGCCCCGTTAGCGGGAGAAGGGTGCAGTTCTTC	CASSPVSGRRVQFF
NA	TRBV3-1/TRBV3-2	few	TRBJ2-1	TGTGCCAGCAGCCATCGCCAAGGACCGGGATCAAACGAGCAGTTCTTC	CASSHRQGPGSNEQFF
NA	TRBV23-1	NA	TRBJ2-7	TGCGCCAGCAGTCAGAGGCAGGGGGGCTACGAGCAGTACTTC	CASSQRQGGYEQYF
NA	TRBV5-1	once	TRBJ2-2	TGCGCCAGCAGCTCAAGCCGGCAATCCAAAATCACCGGGGAGCTGTTTTTT	CASSSSRQSKITGELFF
NA	TRBV24-1	NA	TRBJ1-2	TGTGCCACCAGTGACCACCCTAAGGGAGGCTACACCTTC	CATSDHPKGGYTF
NA	TRBV7-9	NA	TRBJ2-7	TGTGCCAGCAGCGAAGGGTTGGCCTACGAGCAGTACTTC	CASSEGLAYEQYF
TRBD1	TRBV27	NA	TRBJ2-1	TGTGCCAGCAGTTTTACAGGGGACAACTCCTACAATGAGCAGTTCTTC	CASSFTGDNSYNEQFF
TRBD1	TRBV3-1/TRBV3-2	NA	TRBJ2-1	TGTGCCAGCAGCCCCGGACAGGGGGCTGGCAATGAGCAGTTCTTC	CASSPGQGAGNEQFF
NA	TRBV12-3/TRBV12-4	NA	TRBJ1-6	TGTGCCAGCAGTCCTAATAATTCACCCCTCCACTTT	CASSPNNSPLHF
NA	TRBV5-4	NA	TRBJ2-7	TGTGCCAGCAGTTTTGGCAGGGAATCCCACGAGCAGTACTTC	CASSFGRESHEQYF
NA	TRBV14	NA	TRBJ1-5	TGTGCCAGCAGCCGACACAATCAGCCCCAGCATTTT	CASSRHNQPQHF
NA	TRBV5-1	NA	TRBJ1-2	TGCGCCAGCAGCTTGGAGGGGGTGGATGGCTACACCTTC	CASSLEGVDGYTF
NA	TRBV15	NA	TRBJ2-7	TGTGCCACCAGCAGAGATCTTGGGGGTTTCTACGAGCAGTACTTC	CATSRDLGGFYEQYF
TRBD1	TRBV5-1	NA	TRBJ1-2	TGCGCCAGCAGCTTGACAGGGGATGGGAACTATGGCTACACCTTC	CASSLTGDGNYGYTF
NA	TRBV6-5	NA	TRBJ1-1	TGTGCCACGAGGGACACTGGAGTTGAAGCTTTCTTT	CATRDTGVEAFF
TRBD2	TRBV27	NA	TRBJ2-1	TGTGCCAGCAGTCCTTGGACTAGCGGGAGGGCCAGTAGAAGTGAGCAGTTCTTC	CASSPWTSGRASRSEQFF
NA	TRBV10-2	once	TRBJ2-3	TGCGCCAGCAGTGCCCACAGGGCTGTGTCAGATACGCAGTATTTT	CASSAHRAVSDTQYF
NA	TRBV11-2	NA	TRBJ2-7	TGTGCCATCGGGACACTATACGAGCAGTACTTC	CAIGTLYEQYF
TRBD1	TRBV5-1	NA	TRBJ2-2	TGCGCCAGCAGCTCCTTCGGGACAGGTTACACCGGGGAGCTGTTTTTT	CASSSFGTGYTGELFF